A single T cell receptor beta chain is shown here with its context. The junction departs from the called germline gene at one end, perhaps through a read error. Amplification used 60 Vbeta primers and 13 Jbeta primers. TCRdb keeps only in-frame clones here, not all; method: immunoSEQ multiplex PCR. The table has 150,000 to 200,000 clones, roughly 80% seen once. The data belong to a study of cytomegalovirus exposure and HLA in healthy donors. The receptor was derived from a woman aged 18-29 years in good health and CMV-seronegative. The sample was PBMCs.

DNA of the CDR3: TGCAGCGTTGAACAGGTGGGAGGAGGGACTGGAGCTTTCTTT. This encodes CSVEQVGGGTGAFF. The J gene is TRBJ1-1, the V gene TRBV29-1, with a weak D call TRBD1 (5 bases). The CDR3 contains 14 residues. Germline V gene data show CDR1 as SQVTM and CDR2 as ANQGSEA.